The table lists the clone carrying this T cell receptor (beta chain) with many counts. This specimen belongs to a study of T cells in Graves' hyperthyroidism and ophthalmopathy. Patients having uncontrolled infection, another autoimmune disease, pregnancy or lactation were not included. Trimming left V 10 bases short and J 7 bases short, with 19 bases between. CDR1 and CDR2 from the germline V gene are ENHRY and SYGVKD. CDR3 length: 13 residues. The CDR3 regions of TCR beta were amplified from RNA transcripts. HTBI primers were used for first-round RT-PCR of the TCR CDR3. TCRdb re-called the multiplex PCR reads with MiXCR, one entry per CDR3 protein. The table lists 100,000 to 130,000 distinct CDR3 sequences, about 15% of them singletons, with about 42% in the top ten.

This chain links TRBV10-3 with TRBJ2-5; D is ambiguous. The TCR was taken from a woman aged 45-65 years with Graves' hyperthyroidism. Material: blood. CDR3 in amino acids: CANSPLSEGTQYF. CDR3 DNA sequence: TGTGCCAACTCCCCGTTGTCGGAAGGGACCCAGTACTTC.